The clone carrying this T cell receptor beta chain has a count of ten or more. V lost 0 bases to trimming and J lost 6 bases, with 14 bases between them. The CDR3 runs to 15 residues. The V gene's germline CDR1 is DFQATT and CDR2 SNEGSKA (reference sequence). Profiles of TCR beta VDJ and CDR3 were generated from a genomic DNA template. TCRdb processed the reads anew with MiXCR; each CDR3 protein has one entry. This table holds some 220,000 distinct CDR3 sequences, roughly 33% found once. This sample is part of a study of CD8+CD57+ T cells in acquired aplastic anemia. Sequencing was done on a sample of sorted CD4+, CD8+, or CD8+CD57+ T cells (not recorded which) from PBMCs. J is TRBJ1-4 and V is TRBV20-1; D perhaps matches TRBD1 (5 bases). The sequence was obtained from a human donor in good health, serving as a control. In DNA form, the CDR3 reads TGCAGTGCTAGAGATTTCAGGGTTTCGGATGAAAAACTGTTTTTT. Its translation is CSARDFRVSDEKLFF.